Listed below are T cell receptor beta chains from one sample, sequenced in a study of CD8 T cell repertoires and HIV-1 epitope variants. Their recognized antigens are unknown. The data were produced by immunoSEQ multiplex PCR, yet TCRdb's version contains in-frame clones alone and is incomplete. The sample has 4,000 to 6,000 clones; about three fifths are singletons. The material sequenced was cultured CD8+ T cells derived from PBMCs. Every receptor here comes from a male donor with HIV. Both conserved end residues are part of each CDR3. A D gene is named only where the DNA matches it firmly. Not every row has a clone size; where given, it reads once, few, many or a size class.

J: TRBJ1-1
V: TRBV4-2
size: few
D: TRBD1
DNA: TGTGCCAGCAGCCCGGGACAGAGGAACACTGAAGCTTTCTTT
CDR3: CASSPGQRNTEAFF

J: TRBJ2-7
V: TRBV4-2
size: NA
D: NA
DNA: TGTGCCAGCAGCCAAGATCTTGGAAGCTACGAGCAGTACTTC
CDR3: CASSQDLGSYEQYF

J: TRBJ2-7
V: TRBV6-6
size: NA
D: NA
DNA: TGTGCCAGCAGTTCCGACTACTACGAGCAGTACTTC
CDR3: CASSSDYYEQYF

J: TRBJ2-5
V: TRBV5-6
size: NA
D: NA
DNA: TGTGCCAGCAGCCCGGGGAGGGGGCTGGGGGAGACCCAGTACTTC
CDR3: CASSPGRGLGETQYF

J: TRBJ2-3
V: TRBV28
size: NA
D: NA
DNA: TGTGCCAGCAGTTCATCTAGGTTTCACACAGATACGCAGTATTTT
CDR3: CASSSSRFHTDTQYF

J: TRBJ2-2
V: TRBV27
size: NA
D: NA
DNA: TGTGCCAGCAGTTTATCGATGGCGGTAACCGGGGAGCTGTTTTTT
CDR3: CASSLSMAVTGELFF

J: TRBJ2-7
V: TRBV5-6
size: few
D: NA
DNA: TGTGCCAGCAGCTTGGGTCTCCACGAGCAGTACTTC
CDR3: CASSLGLHEQYF

J: TRBJ2-7
V: TRBV5-1
size: NA
D: NA
DNA: TGCGCCAGCAGCTTGGCCGGGACCCTTAACGAGCAGTACTTC
CDR3: CASSLAGTLNEQYF

J: TRBJ2-1
V: TRBV15
size: NA
D: TRBD1
DNA: TGTGCCACCAGCCTGAGGACAGGGGTGAGCAATGAGCAGTTCTTC
CDR3: CATSLRTGVSNEQFF

J: TRBJ2-1
V: TRBV28
size: NA
D: NA
DNA: TGTGCCAGCAGTCACCTCCTGGGTTCCAATGAGCAGTTCTTC
CDR3: CASSHLLGSNEQFF

J: TRBJ2-5
V: TRBV6-5
size: NA
D: NA
DNA: TGTGCCAGCAGTTACCTTTCCGGGAGCCAAGAGACCCAGTACTTC
CDR3: CASSYLSGSQETQYF

J: TRBJ2-1
V: TRBV7-9
size: NA
D: NA
DNA: TGTGCCAGCGGCCATGGATCCTACAATGAGCAGTTCTTC
CDR3: CASGHGSYNEQFF

J: TRBJ2-3
V: TRBV4-2
size: NA
D: NA
DNA: TGTGCCAGCAGCCAAGGGGCGGGGTTATACACAGATACGCAGTATTTT
CDR3: CASSQGAGLYTDTQYF

J: TRBJ2-7
V: TRBV4-1
size: NA
D: TRBD1
DNA: TGCGCCAGCAGCCAAGCCCCCGGGACAGGGGTCTACGAGCAGTACTTC
CDR3: CASSQAPGTGVYEQYF

J: TRBJ2-1
V: TRBV6-5
size: NA
D: TRBD1
DNA: TGTGCCAGCAGTTCGGGACAGGGGTACAATGAGCAGTTCTTC
CDR3: CASSSGQGYNEQFF

J: TRBJ1-4
V: TRBV7-9
size: few
D: NA
DNA: TGTGCCAGCAGCCCGAAAGGTTTCTCCAATGAAAAACTGTTTTTT
CDR3: CASSPKGFSNEKLFF

J: TRBJ2-1
V: TRBV7-3
size: NA
D: TRBD1
DNA: TGTGCCAGCAGCTTAGCGGGACAGGGCTCCTACAATGAGCAGTTCTTC
CDR3: CASSLAGQGSYNEQFF